The next 4 T cell receptor beta chains were all read from a single sample in a study of T cells and copy number aberrations in small-cell lung cancer. Produced via immunoSEQ multiplex PCR; TCRdb's table is partial and in-frame only. Of 2,100 or so clones in the sample, over 60% are singletons; the top ten hold approximately 9%. Sequencing was done on a sample of normal tissue next to the tumor. The receptors shown here come from a woman in her sixties with small cell lung cancer.

The J gene is TRBJ1-1, the V gene TRBV9, with D possibly TRBD1 on 6 matching bases. The V gene's germline CDR1 is SGDLS and CDR2 YYNGEE. CDR3 length: 15 residues. Trimming shortened V by 4 bases and J by 4 bases, and 17 bases separated the two germline ends. CDR3 DNA sequence: TGTGCCAGCAGCCCTCACGCAGGGGTTAGCACTGAAGCTTTCTTT. It codes for CASSPHAGVSTEAFF.

The chain employs TRBV6-5 and TRBJ1-1; D unclear. The CDR3 has 15 residues. The V gene lost 6 bases and the J gene lost 3 bases, with 17 bases spanning the gap. CDR1 and CDR2 (germline): MNHEY, SVGAGI. In nucleotides, the CDR3 is TGTGCCAGCAGAAAATCCCTTGGAACACACACTGAAGCTTTCTTT. Translation gives CASRKSLGTHTEAFF.

This chain connects TRBV6-6 to TRBJ1-1, with TRBD1 identical over 7 bases. The V and J ends lost 6 bases and 7 bases, in that order; junction bases with no gene match: 5. The CDR3 spans 12 residues. CDR1 MNHNY and CDR2 SVGAGI come from the germline V gene (reference sequence). The CDR3 is CASSQQGSEAFF. CDR3 nucleotides: TGTGCCAGCAGCCAACAGGGGAGTGAAGCTTTCTTT.

A word on this clone: The junction does not match germline at one end; this may be a read error. The chain uses TRBV5-1 and TRBJ1-1; tentatively, D is TRBD1 (5 bases). The CDR3 length is 15 residues. Germline CDR1 SGHRS, CDR2 YFSETQ. The DNA for the CDR3 is TGCGCCAGCAGCTTGGCTGGGACGCCCGACACTGAAACTTTCTTT. Protein sequence: CASSLAGTPDTETFF.